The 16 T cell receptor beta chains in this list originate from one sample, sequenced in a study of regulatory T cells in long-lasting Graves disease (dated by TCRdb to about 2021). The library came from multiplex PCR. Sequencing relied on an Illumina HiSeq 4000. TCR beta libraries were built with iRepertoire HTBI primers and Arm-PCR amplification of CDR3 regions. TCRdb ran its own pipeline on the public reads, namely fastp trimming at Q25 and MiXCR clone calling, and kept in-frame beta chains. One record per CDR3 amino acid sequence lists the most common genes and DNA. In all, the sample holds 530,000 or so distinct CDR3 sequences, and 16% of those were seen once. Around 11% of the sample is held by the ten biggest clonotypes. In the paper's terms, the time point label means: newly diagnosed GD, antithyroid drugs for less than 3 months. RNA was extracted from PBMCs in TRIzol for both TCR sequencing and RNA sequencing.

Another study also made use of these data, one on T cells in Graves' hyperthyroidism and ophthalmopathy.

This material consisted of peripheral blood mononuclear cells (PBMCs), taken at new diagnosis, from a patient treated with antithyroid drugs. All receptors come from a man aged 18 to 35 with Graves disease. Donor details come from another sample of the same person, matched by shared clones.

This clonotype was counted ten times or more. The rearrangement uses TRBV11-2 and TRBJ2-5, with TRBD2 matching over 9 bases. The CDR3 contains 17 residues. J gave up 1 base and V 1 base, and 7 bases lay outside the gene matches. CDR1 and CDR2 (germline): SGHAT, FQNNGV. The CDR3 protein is CASSLVASSGSQETQYF. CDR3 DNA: TGTGCCAGCAGCTTAGTAGCGAGTAGCGGGAGCCAAGAGACCCAGTACTTC.

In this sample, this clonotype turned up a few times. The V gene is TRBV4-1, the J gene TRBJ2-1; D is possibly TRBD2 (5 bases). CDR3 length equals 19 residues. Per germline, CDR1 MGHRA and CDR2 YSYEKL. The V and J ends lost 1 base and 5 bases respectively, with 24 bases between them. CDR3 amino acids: CASSQVMDRRRDANNEQFF. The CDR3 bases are TGCGCCAGCAGCCAAGTAATGGATCGGAGGCGAGATGCGAACAATGAGCAGTTCTTC.

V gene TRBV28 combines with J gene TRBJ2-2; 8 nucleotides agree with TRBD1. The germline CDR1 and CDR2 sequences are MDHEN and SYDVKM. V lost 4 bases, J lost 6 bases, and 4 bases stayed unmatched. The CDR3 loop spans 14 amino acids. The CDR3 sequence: CASSSTGGPGELFF. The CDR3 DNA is TGTGCCAGCAGTTCAACAGGGGGGCCCGGGGAGCTGTTTTTT.

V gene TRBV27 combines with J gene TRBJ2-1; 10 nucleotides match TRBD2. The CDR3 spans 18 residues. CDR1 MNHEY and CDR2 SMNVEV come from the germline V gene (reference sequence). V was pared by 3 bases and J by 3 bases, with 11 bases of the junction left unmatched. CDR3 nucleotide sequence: TGTGCCAGCAGTTTTCGGTCTCTAGCGGGAGTACTCTACAATGAGCAGTTCTTC. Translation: CASSFRSLAGVLYNEQFF.

The CDR3 coding sequence is TGTGCCAGCAGCTCCGATTTACTAGCGGGCTCCTACGAGCAGTACTTC. Translation: CASSSDLLAGSYEQYF. The rearrangement links TRBV13 to TRBJ2-7; 9 bases align to TRBD2. The ends lost 4 bases at V and 0 bases at J; junction bases unmatched: 7. The CDR3 spans 16 residues. Germline CDR1 reads PRHDT; CDR2 reads FYEKMQ (reference sequence). Complete variable domain (other parts from reference TRBV13 and TRBJ2-7): AAGVIQSPRHLIKEKRETATLKCYPIPRHDTVYWYQQGPGQDPQFLISFYEKMQSDKGSIPDRFSAQQFSDYHSELNMSSLELGDSALYFCASSSDLLAGSYEQYFGPGTRLTVT.

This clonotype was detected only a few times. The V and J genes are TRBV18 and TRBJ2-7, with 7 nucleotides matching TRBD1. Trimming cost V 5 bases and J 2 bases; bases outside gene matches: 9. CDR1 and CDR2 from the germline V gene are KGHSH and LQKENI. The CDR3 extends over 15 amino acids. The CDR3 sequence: CASSSDREPTYEQYF. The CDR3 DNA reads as TGTGCCAGCTCAAGTGACAGGGAACCGACCTACGAGCAGTACTTC.

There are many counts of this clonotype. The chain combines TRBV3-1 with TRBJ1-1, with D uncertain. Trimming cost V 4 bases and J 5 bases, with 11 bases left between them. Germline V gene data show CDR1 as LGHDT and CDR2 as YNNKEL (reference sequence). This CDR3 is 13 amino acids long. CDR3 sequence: CASSPYEGTEAFF. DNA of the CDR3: TGTGCCAGCAGCCCGTACGAGGGAACTGAAGCTTTCTTT.

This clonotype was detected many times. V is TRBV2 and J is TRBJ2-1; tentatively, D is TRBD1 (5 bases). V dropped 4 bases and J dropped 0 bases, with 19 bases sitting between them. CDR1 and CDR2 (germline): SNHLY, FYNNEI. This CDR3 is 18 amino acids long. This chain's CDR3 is CASSVVAGSRSSYNEQFF. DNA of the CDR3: TGTGCCAGCAGTGTGGTGGCAGGGTCGAGGTCCTCCTACAATGAGCAGTTCTTC.

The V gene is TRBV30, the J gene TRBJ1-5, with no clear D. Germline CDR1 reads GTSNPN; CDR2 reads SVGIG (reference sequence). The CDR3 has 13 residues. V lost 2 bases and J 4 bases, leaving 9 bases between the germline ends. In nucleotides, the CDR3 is TGTGCCTGGAGTCGGGCAGCAAATCAGCCCCAGCATTTT. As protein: CAWSRAANQPQHF.

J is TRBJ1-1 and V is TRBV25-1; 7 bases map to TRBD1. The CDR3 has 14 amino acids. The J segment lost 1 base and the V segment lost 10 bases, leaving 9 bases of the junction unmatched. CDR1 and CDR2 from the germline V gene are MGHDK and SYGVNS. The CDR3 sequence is CATQGGYENTEAFF. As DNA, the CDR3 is TGTGCCACCCAGGGGGGGTATGAGAACACTGAAGCTTTCTTT.

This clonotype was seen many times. The CDR3 protein is CSAQREGVPFF. DNA for the CDR3: TGCAGTGCACAGCGGGAGGGAGTGCCGTTCTTC. This sequence joins TRBV20-1 and TRBJ2-1; 10 nucleotides align to TRBD2. There are 11 residues in the CDR3. V dropped 6 bases and J dropped 15; count of bases not matched to a gene: 8. In germline, CDR1 is DFQATT, CDR2 SNEGSKA (reference sequence).

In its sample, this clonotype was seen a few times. The CDR3 DNA is TGTGCCAGCAGTGCCTCCCGGACCCCTCCTCAGCCCCAGCATTTT. Protein sequence: CASSASRTPPQPQHF. The rearrangement joins TRBV2 to TRBJ1-5, with unresolved D. Germline values: CDR1 SNHLY, CDR2 FYNNEI. Between the trimmed V and J ends, which lost 4 bases and 6 bases, there was a span of 16 bases. The CDR3 runs 15 residues.

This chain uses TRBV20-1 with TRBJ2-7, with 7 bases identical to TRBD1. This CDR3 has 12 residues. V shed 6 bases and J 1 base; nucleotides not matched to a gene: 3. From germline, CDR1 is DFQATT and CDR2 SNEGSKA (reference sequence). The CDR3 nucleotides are TGCAGTGCCGAGGGGGCGTCCTACGAGCAGTACTTC. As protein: CSAEGASYEQYF.

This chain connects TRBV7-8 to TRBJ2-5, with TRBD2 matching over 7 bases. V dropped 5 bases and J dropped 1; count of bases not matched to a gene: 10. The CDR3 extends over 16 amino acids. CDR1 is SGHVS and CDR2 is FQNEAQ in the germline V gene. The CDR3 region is CASSLSAGVPQETQYF. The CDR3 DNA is TGTGCCAGCAGCCTATCCGCGGGAGTTCCCCAAGAGACCCAGTACTTC. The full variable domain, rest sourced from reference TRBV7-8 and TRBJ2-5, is GAGVSQSPRYKVAKRGQDVALRCDPISGHVSLFWYQQALGQGPEFLTYFQNEAQLDKSGLPSDRFFAERPEGSVSTLKIQRTQQEDSAVYLCASSLSAGVPQETQYFGPGTRLLVL.

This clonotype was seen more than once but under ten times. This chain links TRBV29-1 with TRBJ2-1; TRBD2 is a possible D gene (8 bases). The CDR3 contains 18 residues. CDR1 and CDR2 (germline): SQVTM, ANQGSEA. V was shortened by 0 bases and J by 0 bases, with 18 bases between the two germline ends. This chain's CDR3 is CSVEDREGAGGSYNEQFF. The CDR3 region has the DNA TGCAGCGTTGAAGATCGAGAGGGGGCGGGAGGCTCCTACAATGAGCAGTTCTTC.

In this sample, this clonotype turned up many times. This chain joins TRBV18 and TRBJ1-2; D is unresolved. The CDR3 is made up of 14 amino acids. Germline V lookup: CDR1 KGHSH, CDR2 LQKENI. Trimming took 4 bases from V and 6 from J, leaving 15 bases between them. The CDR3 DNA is TGTGCCAGCTCACGGGAACAGTCCGGCGATGGCTACACCTTC. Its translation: CASSREQSGDGYTF.